This T cell receptor beta chain was documented in a study of blood T cell repertoires in COVID-19. Study-level background: There were acute and convalescent COVID-19 samples, and they came from the United States, Italy and Spain. T cells, B-cell-depleted T cells, or PBMCs supplied cDNA or gDNA.

In the study's own analysis: Reference gene primers were amplified, and this amplification served to estimate nucleated cell counts. Some clones are missing from TCRdb's copy, which holds only in-frame ones; the method was immunoSEQ multiplex PCR. V and J calls and clone size are those listed in that table; D and trimming were worked out from the DNA. The sample includes roughly 230,000 clones, 65% to 90% of them seen just once. Germline CDR1 is SGHTA and CDR2 is FQGNSA. V was trimmed by 2 bases and J by 1 base, leaving 9 bases between them. The CDR3 covers 14 residues. The clonotype was recovered from a woman in her forties or fifties with acute or convalescent COVID-19. Material for sequencing was peripheral blood. The chain combines TRBV7-2 with TRBJ2-7, with D tentatively TRBD1 (5 bases). The CDR3 coding sequence is TGTGCCAGCAGCTTAACCCGACAGTCCTACGAGCAGTACTTC. Translated, it gives CASSLTRQSYEQYF.